This T cell receptor beta chain originates from a study of blood T cell repertoires in COVID-19. Study overall: Researchers got acute and convalescent COVID-19 samples from the United States, Italy and Spain.

The recovered donors of Cohort 3 showed two negative PCRs, clearance, or symptom resolution. V gave up 3 bases and J gave up 4 bases; unmatched junction bases: 8. CDR1 is KGHSH and CDR2 is LQKENI in the germline V gene. This CDR3 region has 15 residues. Method: immunoSEQ multiplex PCR; TCRdb's copy keeps in-frame clones and lacks some. The sample shows a few hundred thousand clones, approximately 88% of them seen only once. This rearrangement joins TRBV18 to TRBJ2-5, with 7 bases fitting TRBD1. The receptor's source is a woman in her thirties or forties who had recovered from COVID-19. Source material: PBMCs or T cells enriched from blood (not recorded which). CDR3 bases: TGTGCCAGCTCACCTATCACAGGGGCCGTAGAGACCCAGTACTTC. Its translation: CASSPITGAVETQYF.